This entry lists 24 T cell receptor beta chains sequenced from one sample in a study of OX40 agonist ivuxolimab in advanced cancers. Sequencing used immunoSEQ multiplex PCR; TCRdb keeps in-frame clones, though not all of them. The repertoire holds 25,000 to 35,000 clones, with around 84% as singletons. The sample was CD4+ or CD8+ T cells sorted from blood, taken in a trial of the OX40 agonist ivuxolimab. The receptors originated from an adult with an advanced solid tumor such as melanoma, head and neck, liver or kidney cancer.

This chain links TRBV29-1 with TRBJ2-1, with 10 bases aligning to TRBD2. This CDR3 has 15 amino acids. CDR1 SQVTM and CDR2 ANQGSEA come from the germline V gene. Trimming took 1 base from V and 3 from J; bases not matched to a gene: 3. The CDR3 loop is CSVEVWTSGYNEQFF. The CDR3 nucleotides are TGCAGCGTTGAAGTATGGACTAGCGGCTACAATGAGCAGTTCTTC.

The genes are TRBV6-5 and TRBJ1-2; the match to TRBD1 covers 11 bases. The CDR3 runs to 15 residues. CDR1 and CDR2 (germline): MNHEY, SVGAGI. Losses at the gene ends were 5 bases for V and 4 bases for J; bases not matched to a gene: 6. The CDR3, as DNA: TGTGCCAGCAGTCCCGGACAGGGGGCCGGCTATGGCTACACCTTC. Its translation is CASSPGQGAGYGYTF.

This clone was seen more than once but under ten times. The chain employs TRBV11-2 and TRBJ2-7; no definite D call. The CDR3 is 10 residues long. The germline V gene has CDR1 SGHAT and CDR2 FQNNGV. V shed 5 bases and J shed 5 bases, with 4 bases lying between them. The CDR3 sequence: CASSINEQYF. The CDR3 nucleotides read TGTGCCAGCAGCATTAACGAGCAGTACTTC. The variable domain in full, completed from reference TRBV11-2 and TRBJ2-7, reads EAGVAQSPRYKIIEKRQSVAFWCNPISGHATLYWYQQILGQGPKLLIQFQNNGVVDDSQLPKDRFSAERLKGVDSTLKIQPAKLEDSAVYLCASSINEQYFGPGTRLTVT.

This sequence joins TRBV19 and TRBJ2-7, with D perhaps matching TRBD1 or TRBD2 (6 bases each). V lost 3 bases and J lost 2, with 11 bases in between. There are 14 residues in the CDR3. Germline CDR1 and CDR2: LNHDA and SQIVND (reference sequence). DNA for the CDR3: TGTGCCAGTAGTATGGGGGGCCCAACCTACGAGCAGTACTTC. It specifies CASSMGGPTYEQYF.

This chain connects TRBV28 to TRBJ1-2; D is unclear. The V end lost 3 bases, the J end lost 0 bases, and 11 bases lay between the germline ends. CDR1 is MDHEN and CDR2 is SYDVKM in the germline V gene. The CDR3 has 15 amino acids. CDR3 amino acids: CASSLVGGTNYGYTF. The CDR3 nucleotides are TGTGCCAGCAGTTTGGTTGGCGGTACTAACTATGGCTACACCTTC.

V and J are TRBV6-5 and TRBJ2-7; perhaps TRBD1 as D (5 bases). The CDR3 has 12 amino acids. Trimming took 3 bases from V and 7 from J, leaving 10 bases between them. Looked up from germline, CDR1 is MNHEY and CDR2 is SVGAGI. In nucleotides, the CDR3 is TGTGCCAGCAGTTATGGGGCCCGGGAGCAGTACTTC. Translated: CASSYGAREQYF.

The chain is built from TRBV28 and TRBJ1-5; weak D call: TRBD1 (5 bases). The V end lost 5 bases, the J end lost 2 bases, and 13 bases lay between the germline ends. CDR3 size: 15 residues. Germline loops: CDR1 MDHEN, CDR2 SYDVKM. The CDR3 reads CASSPVGRGNQPQHF. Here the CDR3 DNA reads TGTGCCAGCAGTCCCGTGGGCAGGGGCAATCAGCCCCAGCATTTT.

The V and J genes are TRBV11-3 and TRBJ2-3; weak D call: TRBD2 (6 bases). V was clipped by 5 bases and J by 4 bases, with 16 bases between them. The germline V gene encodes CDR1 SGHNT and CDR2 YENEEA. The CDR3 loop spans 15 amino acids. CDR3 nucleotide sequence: TGTGCCAGCAGCGAACGGCGGGGTAATTCAGATACGCAGTATTTT. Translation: CASSERRGNSDTQYF.

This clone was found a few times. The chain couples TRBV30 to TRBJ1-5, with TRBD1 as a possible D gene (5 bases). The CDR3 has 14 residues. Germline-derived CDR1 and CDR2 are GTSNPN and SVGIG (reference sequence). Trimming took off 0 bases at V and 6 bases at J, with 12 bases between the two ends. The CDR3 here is CAWSVTGHGQPQHF. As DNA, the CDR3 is TGTGCCTGGAGTGTTACCGGACACGGTCAGCCCCAGCATTTT.

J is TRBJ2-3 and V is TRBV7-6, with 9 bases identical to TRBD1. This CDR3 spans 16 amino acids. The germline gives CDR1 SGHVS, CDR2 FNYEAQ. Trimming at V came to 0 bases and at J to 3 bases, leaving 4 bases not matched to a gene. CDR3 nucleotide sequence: TGTGCCAGCAGCTTAGCCTGGACAGGGGAGACAGATACGCAGTATTTT. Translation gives CASSLAWTGETDTQYF.

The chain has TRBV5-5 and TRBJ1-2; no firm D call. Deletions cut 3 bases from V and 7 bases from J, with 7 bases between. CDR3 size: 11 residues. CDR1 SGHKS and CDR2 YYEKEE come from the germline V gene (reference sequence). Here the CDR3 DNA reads TGTGCCAGCAGCTCCAGTTTTGGCTACACCTTC. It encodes CASSSSFGYTF. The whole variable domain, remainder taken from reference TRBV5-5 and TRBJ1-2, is DAGVTQSPTHLIKTRGQQVTLRCSPISGHKSVSWYQQVLGQGPQFIFQYYEKEERGRGNFPDRFSARQFPNYSSELNVNALLLGDSALYLCASSSSFGYTFGSGTRLTVV.

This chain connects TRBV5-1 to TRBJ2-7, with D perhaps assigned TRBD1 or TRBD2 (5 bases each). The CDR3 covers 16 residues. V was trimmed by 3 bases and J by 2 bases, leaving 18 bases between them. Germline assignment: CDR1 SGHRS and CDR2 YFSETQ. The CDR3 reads CASSSDVWGTPYEQYF. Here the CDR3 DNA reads TGCGCCAGCAGCTCAGATGTTTGGGGGACCCCCTACGAGCAGTACTTC.

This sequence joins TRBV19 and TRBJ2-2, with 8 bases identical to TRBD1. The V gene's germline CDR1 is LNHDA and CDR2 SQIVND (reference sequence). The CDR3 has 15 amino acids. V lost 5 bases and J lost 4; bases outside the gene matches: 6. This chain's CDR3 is CASSLWTGTTGELFF. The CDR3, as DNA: TGTGCCAGTAGTCTCTGGACAGGGACCACCGGGGAGCTGTTTTTT.

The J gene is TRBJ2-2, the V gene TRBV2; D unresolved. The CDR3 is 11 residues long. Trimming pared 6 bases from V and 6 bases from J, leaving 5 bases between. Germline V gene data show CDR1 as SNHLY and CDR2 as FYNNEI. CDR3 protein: CASRGPGELFF. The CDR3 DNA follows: TGTGCCAGCAGGGGCCCCGGGGAGCTGTTTTTT.

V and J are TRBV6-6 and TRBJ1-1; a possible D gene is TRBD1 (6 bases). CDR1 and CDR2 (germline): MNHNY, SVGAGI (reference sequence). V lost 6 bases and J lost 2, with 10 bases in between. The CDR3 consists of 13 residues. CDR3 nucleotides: TGTGCCAGCAGGAAGGACAGCAACACTGAAGCTTTCTTT. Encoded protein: CASRKDSNTEAFF.

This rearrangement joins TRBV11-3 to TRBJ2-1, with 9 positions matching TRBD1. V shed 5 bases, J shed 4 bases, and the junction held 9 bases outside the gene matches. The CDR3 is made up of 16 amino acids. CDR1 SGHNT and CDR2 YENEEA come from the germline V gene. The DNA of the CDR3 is TGTGCCAGCAGCACACTACAGGGGGCGGGTTACAATGAGCAGTTCTTC. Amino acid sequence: CASSTLQGAGYNEQFF.

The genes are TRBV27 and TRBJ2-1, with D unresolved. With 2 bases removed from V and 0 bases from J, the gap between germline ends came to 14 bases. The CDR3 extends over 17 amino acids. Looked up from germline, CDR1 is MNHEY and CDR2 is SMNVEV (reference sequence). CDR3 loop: CASSLRSGGGSYNEQFF. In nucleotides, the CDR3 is TGTGCCAGCAGTTTAAGGTCAGGTGGCGGCTCCTACAATGAGCAGTTCTTC.

The CDR3 DNA follows: TGCAGCGTTGAAGAAGGGGGGCACAATGACTACACCTTC. This encodes CSVEEGGHNDYTF. This chain links TRBV29-1 with TRBJ1-2; tentative D call: TRBD1 (6 bases). Germline V lookup: CDR1 SQVTM, CDR2 ANQGSEA. V dropped 0 bases and J dropped 10 bases, with 15 bases sitting between them. This CDR3 comprises 13 residues.

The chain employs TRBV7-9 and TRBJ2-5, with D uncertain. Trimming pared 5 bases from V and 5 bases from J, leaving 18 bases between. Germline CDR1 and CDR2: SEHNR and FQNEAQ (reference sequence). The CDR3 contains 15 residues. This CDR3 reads CASSTSHIAEETQYF. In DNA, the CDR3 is TGTGCCAGCAGCACATCCCACATAGCAGAGGAGACCCAGTACTTC.

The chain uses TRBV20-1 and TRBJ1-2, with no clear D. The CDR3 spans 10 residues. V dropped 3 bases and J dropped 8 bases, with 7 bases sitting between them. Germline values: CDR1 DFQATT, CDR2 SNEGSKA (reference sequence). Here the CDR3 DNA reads TGCAGTGCTAGTGACGGGGGCTACACCTTC. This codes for CSASDGGYTF.

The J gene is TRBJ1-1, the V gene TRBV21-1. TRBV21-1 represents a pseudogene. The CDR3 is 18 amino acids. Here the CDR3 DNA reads TGTGCCAGCAGCAACCCTACGGAAGGAAGGGTGTCCCAAACTGAAGCTTTCTTT. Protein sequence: CASSNPTEGRVSQTEAFF.

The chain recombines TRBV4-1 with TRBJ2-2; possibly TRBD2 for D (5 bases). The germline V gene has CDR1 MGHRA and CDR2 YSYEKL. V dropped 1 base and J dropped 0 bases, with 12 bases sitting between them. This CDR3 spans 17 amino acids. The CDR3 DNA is TGCGCCAGCAGCCAAGGGAGCGGAAACGCGAACACCGGGGAGCTGTTTTTT. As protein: CASSQGSGNANTGELFF.

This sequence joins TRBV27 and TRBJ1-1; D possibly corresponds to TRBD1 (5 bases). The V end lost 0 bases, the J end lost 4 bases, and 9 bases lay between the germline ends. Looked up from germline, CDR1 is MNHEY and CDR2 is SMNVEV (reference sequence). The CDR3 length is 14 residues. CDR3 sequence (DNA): TGTGCCAGCAGTTTATCGTACGGGACCACTGAAGCTTTCTTT. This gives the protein CASSLSYGTTEAFF.

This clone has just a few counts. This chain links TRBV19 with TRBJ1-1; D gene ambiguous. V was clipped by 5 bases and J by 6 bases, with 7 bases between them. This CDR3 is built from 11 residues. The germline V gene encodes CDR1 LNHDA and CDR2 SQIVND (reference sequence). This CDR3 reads CASSVGAEAFF. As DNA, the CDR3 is TGTGCCAGTAGTGTTGGGGCTGAAGCTTTCTTT. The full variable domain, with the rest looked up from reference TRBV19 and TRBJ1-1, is DGGITQSPKYLFRKEGQNVTLSCEQNLNHDAMYWYRQDPGQGLRLIYYSQIVNDFQKGDIAEGYSVSREKKESFPLTVTSAQKNPTAFYLCASSVGAEAFFGQGTRLTVV.